This TCR beta chain was identified during a study of blood T cell repertoires in COVID-19. The overall study: Both acute and convalescent COVID-19 samples were obtained from the United States, Italy and Spain. Sample material is recorded as cDNA or gDNA derived from T cells, B-cell-depleted T cells, or PBMCs.

Authors' processing steps: Amplification of reference gene primers was used by the study to estimate nucleated cell counts. Here immunoSEQ multiplex PCR was the method, and the copy in TCRdb shows in-frame clones only, minus some. V and J calls and clone size are those listed in that table; D and trimming were worked out from the DNA. The repertoire has 95,000 to 150,000 clones, 65% to 90% of them found once; the top ten carry roughly 6.7%. Germline loops: CDR1 LGHDT, CDR2 YNNKEL (reference sequence). The ends were cut back, 3 bases at V and 0 bases at J, with 6 bases in the middle. This CDR3 region has 13 residues.

This sequence joins TRBV3-1 (or the pseudogene TRBV3-2) and TRBJ2-7; D remains unclear. The clonotype comes from an elderly man with active or convalescent COVID-19. Sequencing was done on a sample of peripheral blood. CDR3 protein: CASSHLSSYEQYF. The CDR3 bases are TGTGCCAGCAGCCATCTTAGCTCCTACGAGCAGTACTTC.